A single sample gave rise to the 25 T cell receptor beta chains below, sequenced in a study of T cell responses to AZD1222 COVID-19 vaccine. Clones were sequenced by immunoSEQ multiplex PCR, and TCRdb holds only the in-frame ones, with some missing. In the table there are 150,000 to 170,000 clones, 90% of which are singletons. The sequencing here drew on peripheral blood, taken on day 0 of AZD1222 vaccination. The receptor source for this set is an adult in good health.

The chain employs TRBV11-3 and TRBJ2-3, with D perhaps matching TRBD1 or TRBD2 (7 bases each). V lost 5 bases and J 2 bases, leaving 11 bases between the germline ends. From germline, CDR1 is SGHNT and CDR2 YENEEA. The CDR3 has 14 residues. In DNA, the CDR3 is TGTGCCAGCAGCCCAGGGGGGGCCACAGATACGCAGTATTTT. It is translated as CASSPGGATDTQYF. The full variable domain, its missing parts supplied by reference TRBV11-3 and TRBJ2-3, is EAGVVQSPRYKIIEKKQPVAFWCNPISGHNTLYWYLQNLGQGPELLIRYENEEAVDDSQLPKDRFSAERLKGVDSTLKIQPAELGDSAVYLCASSPGGATDTQYFGPGTRLTVL.

The J gene is TRBJ1-4, the V gene TRBV5-1; no firm D call. The V end was cut by 0 bases, the J end by 8 bases, with 14 bases between. The CDR3 has 15 amino acids. Germline CDR1 is SGHRS and CDR2 is YFSETQ. The CDR3 DNA reads as TGCGCCAGCAGCTTGGGTGCGGGCTCGGGGGAAAAACTGTTTTTT. This encodes CASSLGAGSGEKLFF.

This sequence joins TRBV4-3 and TRBJ2-5; D perhaps matches TRBD2 (6 bases). V was shortened by 4 bases and J by 0 bases, with 15 bases between the two germline ends. Germline CDR1 and CDR2: LGHNA and YSLEER. The CDR3 has 16 amino acids. CDR3 sequence: CASSPLEGRHQETQYF. CDR3 in DNA: TGCGCCAGCAGCCCCCTGGAAGGGAGGCACCAAGAGACCCAGTACTTC.

The chain's CDR3 is CASSPMTGFNYGYTF. Here the CDR3 DNA reads TGTGCCAGCTCCCCAATGACAGGGTTCAACTATGGCTACACCTTC. The chain combines TRBV18 with TRBJ1-2; 7 bases map to TRBD1. Losses at the gene ends were 6 bases for V and 2 bases for J; bases not matched to a gene: 9. Germline V gene data show CDR1 as KGHSH and CDR2 as LQKENI. The CDR3 is 15 amino acids.

This clone was detected a few times. The V call is TRBV30, the J call TRBJ1-1; no reliable D call. The CDR3 sequence is 11 residues long. Germline V gene sequence: CDR1 GTSNPN, CDR2 SVGIG (reference sequence). Trimming took 6 bases from V and 10 from J, leaving 15 bases between them. The CDR3 DNA follows: TGTGCCTGCCACCTGGGCGCAGGAGCTTTCTTT. Amino acids: CACHLGAGAFF.

This chain links TRBV2 with TRBJ1-2, with unresolved D. Germline V gives CDR1 SNHLY, CDR2 FYNNEI. Deletions cut 2 bases from V and 2 bases from J, with 6 bases between. The CDR3 spans 13 residues. CDR3: CASSESRNYGYTF. CDR3 DNA: TGTGCCAGCAGTGAATCCCGAAACTATGGCTACACCTTC.

This chain connects TRBV5-6 to TRBJ1-6; D is undetermined. Trimming took off 1 base at V and 10 bases at J, with 15 bases between the two ends. The germline gives CDR1 SGHDT, CDR2 YYEEEE. The CDR3 covers 15 residues. CDR3 loop: CASSLSGFGPSPLHF. The CDR3 DNA is TGTGCCAGCAGCTTGTCGGGTTTCGGGCCATCACCCCTCCACTTT.

This chain links TRBV5-4 with TRBJ1-3; 7 nucleotides align to TRBD1. V lost 4 bases and J lost 1; bases outside the gene matches: 8. The germline CDR1 and CDR2 sequences are SGHNT and YYREEE (reference sequence). CDR3 size: 16 residues. CDR3 loop: CASSPRETGSGNTIYF. The CDR3 nucleotides are TGTGCCAGCAGCCCCCGAGAGACAGGGTCTGGAAACACCATATATTTT.

The chain uses TRBV7-2 and TRBJ1-1; no definite D call. V was clipped by 1 base and J by 7 bases, with 10 bases between them. Germline CDR1 and CDR2: SGHTA and FQGNSA. CDR3 length equals 13 residues. This CDR3 reads CASSLEAGSEAFF. DNA for the CDR3: TGTGCCAGCAGCTTAGAGGCAGGTAGTGAAGCTTTCTTT.

A word on this clone: The junction departs from the called germline gene at one end, perhaps through a read error. V gene TRBV7-6 combines with J gene TRBJ2-2; D possibly matches TRBD1 or TRBD2 (6 bases each). Germline CDR1 reads SGHVS; CDR2 reads FNYEAQ. CDR3 length equals 16 residues. The CDR3: CTSSLGGTSNTGELFF. The CDR3 coding sequence is TGTACCAGCAGCTTAGGGGGGACCAGCAACACCGGGGAGCTGTTTTTT.

This clone was detected only once. V usage is TRBV18 and J usage is TRBJ2-3; no clear D gene. CDR3 length: 15 amino acids. Trimming took 8 bases from V and 0 from J, leaving 15 bases between them. Germline-derived CDR1 and CDR2 are KGHSH and LQKENI. CDR3: CASHASFPSTDTQYF. The CDR3 coding sequence is TGTGCCAGCCACGCAAGTTTTCCTAGCACAGATACGCAGTATTTT.

The chain carries TRBV10-3 and TRBJ1-3, with TRBD1 as a possible D gene (5 bases). CDR3 length: 17 residues. CDR1 is ENHRY and CDR2 is SYGVKD in the germline V gene. The V end was cut by 7 bases, the J end by 2 bases, with 21 bases between. CDR3 amino acids: CAITSPRPGPPGNTIYF. DNA for the CDR3: TGTGCCATCACTTCCCCCCGACCAGGGCCCCCTGGAAACACCATATATTTT.

The V gene is TRBV6-5, the J gene TRBJ2-7; no firm D call. CDR3 length equals 13 residues. Trimming shortened V by 2 bases and J by 1 base, and 6 bases separated the two germline ends. Germline loops: CDR1 MNHEY, CDR2 SVGAGI. The CDR3 region has the DNA TGTGCCAGCAGTTACACCCTATCCTACGAGCAGTACTTC. Its protein is CASSYTLSYEQYF.

The J gene is TRBJ1-1, the V gene TRBV6-5; 7 nucleotides match TRBD1. The length of the CDR3 is 15 residues. After removal of 4 bases from V and 1 base from J, the junction contained 6 bases not matched to a gene. The V gene's germline CDR1 is MNHEY and CDR2 SVGAGI. CDR3 nucleotide sequence: TGTGCCAGCAGTTCCGATCCAGGGGGGAACACTGAAGCTTTCTTT. Residues: CASSSDPGGNTEAFF.

V is TRBV4-2 and J is TRBJ2-7; 9 positions match TRBD1. The ends lost 0 bases at V and 7 bases at J; junction bases unmatched: 13. The CDR3 is 17 amino acids. The germline CDR1 and CDR2 sequences are LGHNA and YNFKEQ. This chain's CDR3 is CASSQDLGTGSGREQYF. CDR3 bases: TGTGCCAGCAGCCAAGATCTCGGGACAGGGTCGGGGCGGGAGCAGTACTTC.

The chain has TRBV5-1 and TRBJ2-2; 9 nucleotides match TRBD2. Trimming took 4 bases from V and 4 from J; bases not matched to a gene: 11. The CDR3 is 17 amino acids. The germline V gene encodes CDR1 SGHRS and CDR2 YFSETQ. Written as DNA, the CDR3 is TGCGCCAGCAGCGGCACCAAGACTAGCGGTTCCACCGGGGAGCTGTTTTTT. Translation: CASSGTKTSGSTGELFF. Based on the CDR3 plus reference TRBV5-1 and TRBJ2-2, the full variable domain is KAGVTQTPRYLIKTRGQQVTLSCSPISGHRSVSWYQQTPGQGLQFLFEYFSETQRNKGNFPGRFSGRQFSNSRSEMNVSTLELGDSALYLCASSGTKTSGSTGELFFGEGSRLTVL.

The V call is TRBV28, the J call TRBJ1-5, with D perhaps TRBD1 (6 bases). This CDR3 is 16 amino acids long. The V end was cut by 8 bases, the J end by 6 bases, with 23 bases between. Germline assignment: CDR1 MDHEN and CDR2 SYDVKM. The CDR3 is CASRGQVWGAGQPQHF. CDR3 nucleotides: TGTGCCAGCCGTGGGCAGGTTTGGGGGGCGGGTCAGCCCCAGCATTTT.

This chain links TRBV5-1 with TRBJ2-3; D is perhaps TRBD2 (6 bases). Germline assignment: CDR1 SGHRS and CDR2 YFSETQ. The CDR3 spans 14 residues. Trimming pared 4 bases from V and 4 bases from J, leaving 13 bases between. CDR3 DNA: TGCGCCAGCAGCGTCGGGAGAGGTTCAGATACGCAGTATTTT. Protein sequence: CASSVGRGSDTQYF.

The chain uses TRBV21-1 and TRBJ2-2; the table's D call, TRBD1, has no DNA check behind it. TRBV21-1 is termed a pseudogene. The CDR3 is made up of 14 amino acids. Here the CDR3 reads CASSKGAGTGELFF. The CDR3 DNA sequence: TGTGCCAGCAGCAAAGGGGCAGGGACCGGGGAGCTGTTTTTT.

This chain joins TRBV9 and TRBJ2-2; no reliable D call. This CDR3 comprises 15 residues. V was shortened by 2 bases and J by 1 base, with 9 bases between the two germline ends. The germline V gene has CDR1 SGDLS and CDR2 YYNGEE. In nucleotides, the CDR3 is TGTGCCAGCAGCGTCGACCCAGGGAACACCGGGGAGCTGTTTTTT. As protein: CASSVDPGNTGELFF.

This chain joins TRBV7-2 and TRBJ2-7; no clear D. In germline, CDR1 is SGHTA, CDR2 FQGNSA. The CDR3 runs to 14 residues. Deletions cut 2 bases from V and 4 bases from J, with 12 bases between. CDR3 in amino acids: CASSLRGRRYEQYF. Written as DNA, the CDR3 is TGTGCCAGCAGCTTACGTGGCAGGCGGTACGAGCAGTACTTC.

The gene calls are TRBV9 and TRBJ1-1; D is uncertain. V was shortened by 6 bases and J by 0 bases, with 12 bases between the two germline ends. This CDR3 has 14 amino acids. Germline CDR1 and CDR2: SGDLS and YYNGEE. This CDR3 reads CASTSGRVNTEAFF. The CDR3 nucleotides read TGTGCCAGCACCTCCGGGCGGGTGAACACTGAAGCTTTCTTT.

This chain joins TRBV10-3 and TRBJ2-2; the match to TRBD1 covers 7 bases. The J segment lost 0 bases and the V segment lost 8 bases, leaving 3 bases of the junction unmatched. The CDR3 sequence is 14 residues long. Germline CDR1 reads ENHRY; CDR2 reads SYGVKD. In nucleotides, the CDR3 is TGTGCCATCGGGACAGTCTCGAACACCGGGGAGCTGTTTTTT. It is translated as CAIGTVSNTGELFF.

The CDR3 reads CASSNQGASYNSPLHF. Written as DNA, the CDR3 is TGTGCCAGCTCAAACCAGGGAGCCTCCTATAATTCACCCCTCCACTTT. V gene TRBV18 combines with J gene TRBJ1-6; perhaps TRBD1 as D (5 bases). Germline CDR1 is KGHSH and CDR2 is LQKENI. The V gene lost 5 bases and the J gene lost 0 bases, with 11 bases spanning the gap. This CDR3 comprises 16 residues. Looking up the rest from reference TRBV18 and TRBJ1-6 gives the full variable domain: NAGVMQNPRHLVRRRGQEARLRCSPMKGHSHVYWYRQLPEEGLKFMVYLQKENIIDESGMPKERFSAEFPKEGPSILRIQQVVRGDSAAYFCASSNQGASYNSPLHFGNGTRLTVT.

V gene TRBV5-1 combines with J gene TRBJ1-1, with D perhaps matching TRBD1 (5 bases). The germline V gene encodes CDR1 SGHRS and CDR2 YFSETQ. V gave up 4 bases and J gave up 6 bases, with 19 bases separating them. The CDR3 is made up of 15 amino acids. The CDR3 protein is CASSRDGHPGAEAFF. In nucleotides, the CDR3 is TGCGCCAGCAGCCGGGACGGTCACCCTGGGGCTGAAGCTTTCTTT. Variable domain in full (rest from reference TRBV5-1 and TRBJ1-1): KAGVTQTPRYLIKTRGQQVTLSCSPISGHRSVSWYQQTPGQGLQFLFEYFSETQRNKGNFPGRFSGRQFSNSRSEMNVSTLELGDSALYLCASSRDGHPGAEAFFGQGTRLTVV.